The present T cell receptor beta chain was sequenced within a study of T-cell memory formation after mild COVID-19. TCRdb analysed the 5' RACE reads with MiXCR anew, one entry per CDR3 protein. The sample consists of under 550,000 distinct CDR3 sequences, roughly 20% of them appearing once. This clonotype was recorded many times. What it binds is unknown. V was pared by 3 bases and J by 4 bases, with 13 bases between. This CDR3 comprises 15 residues. The germline CDR1 and CDR2 sequences are SNHLY and FYNNEI. Study observations and caveats: Clones that contracted from day 15 to 85 were balanced CD4/CD8, while later expanders leaned CD4+.

The chain links TRBV2 to TRBJ2-1; no clear D gene. The TCR originated in an adult woman who had mild COVID-19 (a few samples of this study predate the infection). Cell type and time point are not known. The sample was PBMCs or a T cell subset sorted from them (not recorded which). CDR3 in amino acids: CASSDFITFYNEQFF. Here the CDR3 DNA reads TGTGCCAGCAGTGACTTTATAACTTTTTACAATGAGCAGTTCTTC.